This T cell receptor (beta chain) was retrieved from a study of blood T cell repertoires in COVID-19. The overall study: The United States, Italy and Spain provided the acute and convalescent COVID-19 samples. Nucleic acid was either cDNA or gDNA, and it came from T cells, B-cell-depleted T cells, or PBMCs.

CDR1 LNHDA and CDR2 SQIVND come from the germline V gene (reference sequence). The junction had 5 bases not matched to a gene; V was cut back by 3 bases and J by 0 bases. CDR3 length: 17 amino acids. The Seattle patients joined while their infection was active and were tracked longitudinally afterward. In the original processing: Amplification with reference gene primers provided the estimates of nucleated cell counts. The assay was immunoSEQ multiplex PCR, and TCRdb's table has in-frame clones only and misses some. V and J calls and clone size come straight from that table; D and trimming were deduced from the DNA. The sample yields around 70,000 clones, 75% to 90% seen once.

The source material was peripheral blood. The chain is built from TRBV19 and TRBJ2-6, with 7 bases matching TRBD1. The receptor's source is a man aged 50 to 59 with COVID-19, enrolled during active disease. CDR3 sequence: CASSIKGQLSGANVLTF. The CDR3 region has the DNA TGTGCCAGTAGTATCAAGGGACAGCTCTCTGGGGCCAACGTCCTGACTTTC.